The 31 T cell receptor beta chains given below trace back to one sample, sequenced in a study of blood T cell repertoires in COVID-19. Assay: immunoSEQ multiplex PCR; the TCRdb copy retains only in-frame clones and omits some. This sample carries 150,000 to 200,000 clones, approximately 93% of them seen once, and the ten largest clones take 1.5% to 2.5%. The sequenced material came from peripheral blood. Every receptor here comes from a woman aged 60 to 75 with COVID-19, enrolled during active disease.

This chain joins TRBV2 and TRBJ1-2; 8 nucleotides line up with TRBD1. J was trimmed by 7 bases and V by 1 base; bases with no gene match: 5. Germline CDR1 SNHLY, CDR2 FYNNEI. The CDR3 is 14 residues long. The CDR3 is CASSEDIQGGGYTF. The CDR3 nucleotides are TGTGCCAGCAGTGAAGATATACAGGGGGGTGGCTACACCTTC.

This sequence joins TRBV4-3 and TRBJ2-1, with D tentatively TRBD2 (7 bases). Trimming took 0 bases from V and 10 from J, leaving 19 bases between them. The CDR3 covers 16 residues. CDR1 and CDR2 (germline): LGHNA, YSLEER. Written as DNA, the CDR3 is TGCGCCAGCAGCCAAGACCGGGGGGCCGGTACAACAGAGCAGTTCTTC. Its translation is CASSQDRGAGTTEQFF.

The rearrangement uses TRBV4-3 and TRBJ1-5; D remains unclear. This CDR3 has 13 residues. The germline CDR1 and CDR2 sequences are LGHNA and YSLEER. V shed 4 bases and J shed 5 bases, with 9 bases lying between them. For the CDR3, the DNA is TGCGCCAGCAGCCCTTCTTATGATCAGCCCCAGCATTTT. Its translation is CASSPSYDQPQHF.

V gene TRBV19 combines with J gene TRBJ1-3; weak D call: TRBD1 (6 bases). V lost 6 bases and J 2 bases, leaving 11 bases between the germline ends. The germline V gene has CDR1 LNHDA and CDR2 SQIVND (reference sequence). CDR3 length equals 14 residues. CDR3 sequence reads: CASSNTGPGNTIYF. The CDR3 region has the DNA TGTGCCAGTAGCAACACAGGGCCTGGAAACACCATATATTTT.

This chain joins TRBV6-1 and TRBJ1-2; TRBD1 matches at 7 bases. Germline V gene data show CDR1 as MNHNS and CDR2 as SASEGT. V trimming: 2 bases; J trimming: 6 bases; junction bases outside the gene matches: 3. The CDR3 contains 13 residues. CDR3 residues: CASSERDRDGYTF. The CDR3 bases are TGTGCCAGCAGTGAACGGGACAGAGATGGCTACACCTTC.

This rearrangement joins TRBV2 to TRBJ1-1, with TRBD1 as a possible D gene (5 bases). The germline gives CDR1 SNHLY, CDR2 FYNNEI. The CDR3 sequence is 11 residues long. Trimming stripped 0 bases from V and 11 bases from J, with 7 bases between. The CDR3: CASSEARGAFF. CDR3 sequence (DNA): TGTGCCAGCAGTGAAGCCCGGGGGGCTTTCTTT.

The V call is TRBV6-5, the J call TRBJ1-5; D ambiguous. The V gene's germline CDR1 is MNHEY and CDR2 SVGAGI. CDR3 length equals 14 residues. Trimming cost V 0 bases and J 4 bases, with 7 bases left between them. Here the CDR3 DNA reads TGTGCCAGCAGTTACTCGACCGGGAATCAGCCCCAGCATTTT. It yields the protein CASSYSTGNQPQHF.

A note on this clone: Distinct nucleotide sequences in the sample also encode this CDR3. The J gene is TRBJ1-2, the V gene TRBV5-4; 8 nucleotides line up with TRBD1. Germline CDR1 is SGHNT and CDR2 is YYREEE (reference sequence). V lost 3 bases, J lost 7 bases, and 5 bases stayed unmatched. The CDR3 consists of 13 residues. The CDR3 spells CASSSTGGGGYTF. For the CDR3, the DNA is TGTGCCAGCAGCTCTACAGGGGGAGGTGGCTACACCTTC. Based on the CDR3 plus reference TRBV5-4 and TRBJ1-2, the full variable domain is ETGVTQSPTHLIKTRGQQVTLRCSSQSGHNTVSWYQQALGQGPQFIFQYYREEENGRGNFPPRFSGLQFPNYSSELNVNALELDDSALYLCASSSTGGGGYTFGSGTRLTVV.

CDR3 coding DNA: TGTGCCACACACGAGAGGGCCATGAACACTGAAGCTTTCTTT. This sequence encodes CATHERAMNTEAFF. The rearrangement uses TRBV5-6 and TRBJ1-1; no reliable D call. Between the trimmed V and J ends, which lost 9 bases and 0 bases, there was a span of 15 bases. Germline V lookup: CDR1 SGHDT, CDR2 YYEEEE. This CDR3 is 14 amino acids long.

About this clone: The sample contains more than one DNA sequence encoding this CDR3. The chain combines TRBV27 with TRBJ2-7, with 7 bases that match TRBD1. CDR3 size: 13 residues. CDR1 is MNHEY and CDR2 is SMNVEV in the germline V gene (reference sequence). V trimming: 4 bases; J trimming: 3 bases; junction bases outside the gene matches: 3. The CDR3 sequence is CASSSGTDYEQYF. CDR3 nucleotide sequence: TGTGCCAGCAGTTCCGGGACAGACTACGAGCAGTACTTC.

This sequence joins TRBV11-2 and TRBJ1-6, with a weak D call TRBD1 (6 bases). The V end lost 5 bases, the J end lost 7 bases, and 12 bases lay between the germline ends. The CDR3 is 14 amino acids. CDR1 and CDR2 (germline): SGHAT, FQNNGV. CDR3 in amino acids: CASSPRRGNSPLHF. CDR3 DNA sequence: TGTGCCAGCAGCCCACGAAGGGGGAATTCACCCCTCCACTTT.

The chain links TRBV11-1 to TRBJ1-2; 8 bases align to TRBD1. The CDR3 sequence is 13 residues long. V trimming: 0 bases; J trimming: 6 bases; junction bases outside the gene matches: 0. Germline V gene data show CDR1 as SGHAT and CDR2 as FQDESV (reference sequence). As DNA, the CDR3 is TGTGCCAGCAGCTTAGCGGGACAGGATGGCTACACCTTC. Amino acid sequence: CASSLAGQDGYTF.

V gene TRBV23-1 combines with J gene TRBJ1-2; tentative D call: TRBD1 (6 bases). TRBV23-1 is an ORF for which the function is uncertain. Deletions cut 0 bases from V and 5 bases from J, with 22 bases between. This CDR3 comprises 18 residues. The chain's CDR3 is CASSQSAQGPDMIYGYTF. In DNA, the CDR3 is TGCGCCAGCAGTCAATCGGCACAGGGTCCCGACATGATTTATGGCTACACCTTC.

This clone was observed once. The rearrangement joins TRBV6-2 or TRBV6-3 to TRBJ1-1; possibly TRBD1 for D (6 bases). Germline CDR1 is MNHEY and CDR2 is SVGEGT. The CDR3 loop spans 14 amino acids. The V end was cut by 3 bases, the J end by 5 bases, with 13 bases between. This chain's CDR3 is CASSYQGGTTEAFF. In nucleotides, the CDR3 is TGTGCCAGCAGTTATCAAGGTGGGACAACTGAAGCTTTCTTT.

The V call is TRBV9, the J call TRBJ2-7; tentative D call: TRBD2 (6 bases). Germline CDR1 and CDR2: SGDLS and YYNGEE. The CDR3 spans 14 residues. V lost 4 bases, J lost 1 base, and 12 bases lay in between. CDR3: CASSQLAESYEQYF. CDR3 DNA: TGTGCCAGCAGCCAACTAGCCGAATCCTACGAGCAGTACTTC.

This clone was seen a single time. J is TRBJ1-3 and V is TRBV4-1; D possibly corresponds to TRBD1 (6 bases). The germline gives CDR1 MGHRA, CDR2 YSYEKL. CDR3 length: 17 residues. Between the trimmed V and J ends, which lost 2 bases and 2 bases, there was a span of 16 bases. The CDR3 spells CASSQRILRGPGNTIYF. The CDR3 coding sequence is TGCGCCAGCAGCCAACGTATCCTCAGGGGCCCTGGAAACACCATATATTTT.

The chain is built from TRBV27 and TRBJ1-1; D call uncertain. The CDR3 spans 13 residues. Trimming took 6 bases from V and 0 from J, leaving 8 bases between them. The germline V gene encodes CDR1 MNHEY and CDR2 SMNVEV (reference sequence). CDR3 sequence reads: CASRATMNTEAFF. The CDR3, as DNA: TGTGCCAGCAGAGCAACTATGAACACTGAAGCTTTCTTT.

J is TRBJ2-7 and V is TRBV28, with D unclear. The CDR3 is 12 amino acids. V dropped 6 bases and J dropped 0 bases, with 6 bases sitting between them. Germline V gene lookup returns CDR1 MDHEN and CDR2 SYDVKM. Here the CDR3 DNA reads TGTGCCAGCAGCCCAGGCTCCTACGAGCAGTACTTC. It translates to CASSPGSYEQYF. The full variable domain, completed using reference TRBV28 and TRBJ2-7, is DVKVTQSSRYLVKRTGEKVFLECVQDMDHENMFWYRQDPGLGLRLIYFSYDVKMKEKGDIPEGYSVSREKKERFSLILESASTNQTSMYLCASSPGSYEQYFGPGTRLTVT.

The gene calls are TRBV5-1 and TRBJ1-2, with 8 bases aligning to TRBD1. V dropped 2 bases and J dropped 8; count of bases not matched to a gene: 5. The CDR3 runs to 13 residues. The germline V gene encodes CDR1 SGHRS and CDR2 YFSETQ. The CDR3 DNA is TGCGCCAGCAGCTTAGCAGGGACAGGCGGCTACACCTTC. This gives the protein CASSLAGTGGYTF.

The chain carries TRBV30 and TRBJ1-4; no reliable D call. V lost 6 bases to trimming and J lost 8 bases, with 19 bases between them. The CDR3 has 14 residues. Germline-derived CDR1 and CDR2 are GTSNPN and SVGIG (reference sequence). The CDR3 sequence is CACHIPGVWEKLFF. As DNA, the CDR3 is TGTGCCTGCCACATCCCAGGTGTTTGGGAAAAACTGTTTTTT. The whole variable domain, filled in from reference TRBV30 and TRBJ1-4, reads SQTIHQWPATLVQPVGSPLSLECTVEGTSNPNLYWYRQAAGRGLQLLFYSVGIGQISSEVPQNLSASRPQDRQFILSSKKLLLSDSGFYLCACHIPGVWEKLFFGSGTQLSVL.

CDR3 region: CASSPVEGGYSNQPQHF. CDR3 sequence (DNA): TGTGCCAGCAGCCCAGTCGAGGGTGGGTATAGCAATCAGCCCCAGCATTTT. This chain uses TRBV28 with TRBJ1-5, with D uncertain. The CDR3 runs 17 residues. Germline assignment: CDR1 MDHEN and CDR2 SYDVKM. Trimming left V 6 bases short and J 0 bases short, with 18 bases between.

The rearrangement links TRBV7-2 to TRBJ1-2; a weak D match, TRBD1 (6 bases). Germline-derived CDR1 and CDR2 are SGHTA and FQGNSA. This CDR3 spans 14 amino acids. The ends were cut back, 3 bases at V and 4 bases at J, with 12 bases in the middle. The CDR3 is CASSFRGPTYGYTF. The CDR3 DNA is TGTGCCAGCAGCTTCAGGGGACCGACCTATGGCTACACCTTC. The full variable domain, in which reference TRBV7-2 and TRBJ1-2 provide the parts outside the CDR3, is GAGVSQSPSNKVTEKGKDVELRCDPISGHTALYWYRQSLGQGLEFLIYFQGNSAPDKSGLPSDRFSAERTGGSVSTLTIQRTQQEDSAVYLCASSFRGPTYGYTFGSGTRLTVV.

This chain connects TRBV6-1 to TRBJ2-1; no firm D call. V gave up 1 base and J gave up 0 bases, with 7 bases separating them. Germline-derived CDR1 and CDR2 are MNHNS and SASEGT. There are 15 residues in the CDR3. The CDR3 protein is CASSEDSRSYNEQFF. The CDR3 bases are TGTGCCAGCAGTGAAGACAGTCGCTCCTACAATGAGCAGTTCTTC.

The J gene is TRBJ1-1, the V gene TRBV5-1, with 7 bases identical to TRBD1. Germline trimming cut 0 bases from V and 1 base from J; bases unmatched to any gene: 9. The CDR3 spans 17 residues. Germline lookup yields CDR1 SGHRS and CDR2 YFSETQ. In nucleotides, the CDR3 is TGCGCCAGCAGCTTGGCCTTGAACGGACAGGCGAACACTGAAGCTTTCTTT. This encodes CASSLALNGQANTEAFF.

V and J are TRBV6-5 and TRBJ1-1; no definite D call. This CDR3 region has 14 residues. V lost 9 bases, J lost 0 bases, and 14 bases lay in between. CDR1 MNHEY and CDR2 SVGAGI come from the germline V gene. The CDR3 reads CARPYTSMNTEAFF. The CDR3 DNA follows: TGTGCCAGGCCTTATACCTCTATGAACACTGAAGCTTTCTTT.

V gene TRBV7-8 combines with J gene TRBJ1-1, with 9 bases aligning to TRBD1. Germline assignment: CDR1 SGHVS and CDR2 FQNEAQ. The CDR3 length is 16 residues. The junction had 7 bases not matched to a gene; V was cut back by 5 bases and J by 0 bases. CDR3 DNA sequence: TGTGCCAGCAGCCCACAGGGACAGGGAATGAACACTGAAGCTTTCTTT. Translated: CASSPQGQGMNTEAFF.

The gene calls are TRBV9 and TRBJ1-6; TRBD1 matches at 8 bases. The CDR3 totals 15 residues. The ends lost 6 bases at V and 3 bases at J; junction bases unmatched: 5. Germline CDR1 SGDLS, CDR2 YYNGEE. The CDR3 is CASTGQGGYNSPLHF. The CDR3 nucleotides read TGTGCCAGCACCGGACAGGGTGGCTATAATTCACCCCTCCACTTT.

This rearrangement joins TRBV5-4 to TRBJ2-5; D is ambiguous. CDR1 SGHNT and CDR2 YYREEE come from the germline V gene (reference sequence). The V end was cut by 2 bases, the J end by 5 bases, with 16 bases between. The CDR3 is 15 amino acids. The CDR3 region has the DNA TGTGCCAGCAGCTTTCCGACTGGAGATGTGGAGACCCAGTACTTC. It codes for CASSFPTGDVETQYF.

This sequence joins TRBV13 and TRBJ2-7; TRBD2 aligns across 12 bases. V shed 5 bases, J shed 4 bases, and the junction held 9 bases outside the gene matches. The CDR3 contains 16 residues. The germline V gene has CDR1 PRHDT and CDR2 FYEKMQ (reference sequence). In DNA form, the CDR3 reads TGTGCCAGCAGCCCTAGCGGGGGGGGCCGTATATACGAGCAGTACTTC. Encoded protein: CASSPSGGGRIYEQYF.

J is TRBJ1-1 and V is TRBV7-2; possible D gene TRBD1, 5 bases. Germline V lookup: CDR1 SGHTA, CDR2 FQGNSA. Deletions cut 4 bases from V and 1 base from J, with 13 bases between. This CDR3 comprises 15 residues. The DNA of the CDR3 is TGTGCCAGCAGCTCTAGGGGAACAGGGAACACTGAAGCTTTCTTT. It specifies CASSSRGTGNTEAFF.

CDR3 coding DNA: TGTGCCAGCAGCCAGCCGCTCTTCGGACAGGGCGGCACTGAAGCTTTCTTT. Amino acid sequence: CASSQPLFGQGGTEAFF. The chain couples TRBV3-1 (or the pseudogene TRBV3-2) to TRBJ1-1, with 8 nucleotides matching TRBD1. This CDR3 spans 17 amino acids. V trimming: 3 bases; J trimming: 4 bases; junction bases outside the gene matches: 13. CDR1 and CDR2 (germline): LGHDT, YNNKEL (reference sequence).